This T cell receptor (beta chain) was sequenced in a study of T cell responses to AZD1222 COVID-19 vaccine. Clones were sequenced by immunoSEQ multiplex PCR, and TCRdb holds only the in-frame ones, with some missing. The sample records 150,000 to 180,000 clones, 90% being singletons. Looked up from germline, CDR1 is SGHRS and CDR2 is YFSETQ. This CDR3 region has 15 residues. The V end was cut by 0 bases, the J end by 7 bases, with 16 bases between. J is TRBJ1-1 and V is TRBV5-1; tentatively, D is TRBD1 (5 bases). This sequence originates from an adult in good health. Sequenced material: peripheral blood, taken on day 0 of AZD1222 vaccination. CDR3 in DNA: TGCGCCAGCAGCTTGGAAGGGGCAGGTTTAAATGAAGCTTTCTTT. This translates into CASSLEGAGLNEAFF.